This T cell receptor beta chain was identified during a study of shared clonotypes between healthy human individuals. Study context: Donors, aged 18 to 49, were two women and a few men.

Study-level points and caveats: About 5% of naive CD4 clonotypes were shared across four donors. Sampling used blood alone; tissue repertoires probably differ.

A note on this clone: Antigen specificity is unknown.

In the original analysis: Because ImmunoSEQ provided only junction sequences with no quality scores, the filtering differed. Only in-frame clones appear in the TCRdb table, and some are missing; sequencing was by immunoSEQ multiplex PCR. That table is the source of V, J and clone size, and D and trimming were worked out from the DNA. The top ten clones hold about 1.5% of a sample with 950,000 to 1,100,000 clones, about 75% of them seen once. There are 14 residues in the CDR3. Germline CDR1 reads SGHTA; CDR2 reads FQGNSA. The germline V and J ends were trimmed by 5 bases and 5 bases, with 15 bases remaining between them.

The TCR originated in a man between 18 and 35 years old in good health. Sequencing was performed on memory CD4+ T cells sorted from blood. Subset given: CD45RA-negative fraction. V and J are TRBV7-2 and TRBJ1-1; D remains ambiguous. This chain's CDR3 is CASSAIKKPTEAFF. In DNA, the CDR3 is TGTGCCAGCAGCGCGATAAAAAAGCCGACTGAAGCTTTCTTT.